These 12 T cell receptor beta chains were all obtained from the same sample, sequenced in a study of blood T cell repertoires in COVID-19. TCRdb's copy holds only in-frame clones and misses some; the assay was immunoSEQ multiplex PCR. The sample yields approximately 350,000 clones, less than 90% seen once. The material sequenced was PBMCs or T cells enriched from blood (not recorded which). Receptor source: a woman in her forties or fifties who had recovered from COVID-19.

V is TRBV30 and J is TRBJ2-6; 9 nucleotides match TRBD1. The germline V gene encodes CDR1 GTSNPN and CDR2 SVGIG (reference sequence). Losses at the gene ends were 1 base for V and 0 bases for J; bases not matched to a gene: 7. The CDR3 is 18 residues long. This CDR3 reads CAWSDWGQGSSGANVLTF. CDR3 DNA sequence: TGTGCCTGGAGTGATTGGGGACAGGGAAGCTCTGGGGCCAACGTCCTGACTTTC.

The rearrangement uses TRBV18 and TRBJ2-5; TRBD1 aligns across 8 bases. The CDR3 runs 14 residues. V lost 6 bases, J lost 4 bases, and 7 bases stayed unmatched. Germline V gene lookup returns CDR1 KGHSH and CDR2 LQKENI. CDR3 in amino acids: CASSPTGGGETQYF. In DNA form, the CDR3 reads TGTGCCAGCTCGCCTACAGGGGGAGGAGAGACCCAGTACTTC.

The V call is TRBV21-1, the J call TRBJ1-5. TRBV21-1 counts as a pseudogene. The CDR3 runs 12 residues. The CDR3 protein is CASISSRKPQHF. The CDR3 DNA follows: TGTGCCAGCATTTCGTCGAGGAAGCCCCAGCATTTT.

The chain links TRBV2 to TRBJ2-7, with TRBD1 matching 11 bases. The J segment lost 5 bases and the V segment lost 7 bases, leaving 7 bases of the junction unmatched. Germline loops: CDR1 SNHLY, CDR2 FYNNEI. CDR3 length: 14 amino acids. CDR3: CASTPGQGDNEQYF. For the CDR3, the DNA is TGTGCCAGCACTCCGGGACAGGGGGACAACGAGCAGTACTTC.

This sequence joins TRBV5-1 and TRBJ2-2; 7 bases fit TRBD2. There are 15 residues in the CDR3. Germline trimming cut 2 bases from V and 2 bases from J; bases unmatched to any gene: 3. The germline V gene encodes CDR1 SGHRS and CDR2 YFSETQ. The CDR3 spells CASSFPSGNTGELFF. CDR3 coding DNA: TGCGCCAGCAGCTTTCCTAGCGGAAACACCGGGGAGCTGTTTTTT.

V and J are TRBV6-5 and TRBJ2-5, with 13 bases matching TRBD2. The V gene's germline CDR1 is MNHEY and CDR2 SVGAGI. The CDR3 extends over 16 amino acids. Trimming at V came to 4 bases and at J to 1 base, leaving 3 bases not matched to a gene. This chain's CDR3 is CASSFTSGRGQETQYF. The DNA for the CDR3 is TGTGCCAGCAGTTTCACTAGCGGGAGGGGCCAAGAGACCCAGTACTTC.

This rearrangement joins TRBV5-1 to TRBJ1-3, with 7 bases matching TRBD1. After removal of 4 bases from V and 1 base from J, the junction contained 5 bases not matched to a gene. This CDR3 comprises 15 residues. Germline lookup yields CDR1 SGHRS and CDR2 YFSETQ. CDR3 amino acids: CASSTTTGSGNTIYF. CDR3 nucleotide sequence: TGCGCCAGCAGCACTACGACAGGGTCTGGAAACACCATATATTTT. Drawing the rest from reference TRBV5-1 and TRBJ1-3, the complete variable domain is KAGVTQTPRYLIKTRGQQVTLSCSPISGHRSVSWYQQTPGQGLQFLFEYFSETQRNKGNFPGRFSGRQFSNSRSEMNVSTLELGDSALYLCASSTTTGSGNTIYFGEGSWLTVV.

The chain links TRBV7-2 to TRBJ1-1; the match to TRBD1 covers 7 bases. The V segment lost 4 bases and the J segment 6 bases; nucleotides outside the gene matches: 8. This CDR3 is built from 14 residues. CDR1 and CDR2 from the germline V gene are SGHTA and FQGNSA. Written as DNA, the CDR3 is TGTGCCAGCAGCTCTGTTACAGGGGACCCTGAAGCTTTCTTT. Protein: CASSSVTGDPEAFF.

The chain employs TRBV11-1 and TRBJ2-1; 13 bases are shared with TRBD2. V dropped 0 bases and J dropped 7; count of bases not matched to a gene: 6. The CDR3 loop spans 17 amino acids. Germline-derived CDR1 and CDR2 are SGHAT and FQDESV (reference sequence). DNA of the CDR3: TGTGCCAGCAGCTTAGCTGTACTAGCGGGGGGGAAAAATGAGCAGTTCTTC. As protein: CASSLAVLAGGKNEQFF.

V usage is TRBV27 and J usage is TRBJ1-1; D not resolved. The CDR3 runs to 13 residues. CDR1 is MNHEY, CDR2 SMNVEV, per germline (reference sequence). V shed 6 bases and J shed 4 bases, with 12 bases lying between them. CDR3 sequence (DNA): TGTGCCAGCAGGCCGAGCGGTGGCACTGAAGCTTTCTTT. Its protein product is CASRPSGGTEAFF.

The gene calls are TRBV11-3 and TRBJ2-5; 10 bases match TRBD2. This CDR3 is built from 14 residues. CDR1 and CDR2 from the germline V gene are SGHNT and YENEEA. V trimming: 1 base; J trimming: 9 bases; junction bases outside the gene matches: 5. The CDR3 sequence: CASSLAASGGPQYF. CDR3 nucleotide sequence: TGTGCCAGCAGCTTAGCGGCTAGCGGGGGCCCCCAGTACTTC.

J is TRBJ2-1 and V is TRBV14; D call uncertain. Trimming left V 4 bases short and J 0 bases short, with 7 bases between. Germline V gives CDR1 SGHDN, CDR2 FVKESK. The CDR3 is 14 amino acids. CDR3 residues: CASSPGGSYNEQFF. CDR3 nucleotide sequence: TGTGCCAGCAGCCCCGGCGGCTCCTACAATGAGCAGTTCTTC. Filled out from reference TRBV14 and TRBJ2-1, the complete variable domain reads EAGVTQFPSHSVIEKGQTVTLRCDPISGHDNLYWYRRVMGKEIKFLLHFVKESKQDESGMPNNRFLAERTGGTYSTLKVQPAELEDSGVYFCASSPGGSYNEQFFGPGTRLTVL.